These 23 T cell receptor beta chains were sequenced from one sample in a study of T-cell reconstitution after alpha-beta-depleted transplantation in children. The TCRbeta library incorporated unique molecular identifiers. From the PCR reads, TCRdb called clonotypes with MiXCR, one entry per CDR3 protein. Found here are some 280,000 distinct CDR3 sequences, almost 10% of them singletons; the top ten hold around 9.1%. This sample comprised PBMCs from the stem cell graft donor, obtained from the stem cell graft. The receptors originated from a human donor who donated a stem cell graft to a child with SCID.

This clonotype appeared a few times. The CDR3 DNA is TGCGCCAGCAGCTACTCGACTAGTGTTTTTACCGGGGAGCTGTTTTTT. Protein product: CASSYSTSVFTGELFF. The chain recombines TRBV5-1 with TRBJ2-2; possibly TRBD2 for D (6 bases). The V gene's germline CDR1 is SGHRS and CDR2 YFSETQ. This CDR3 contains 16 residues. The V gene lost 3 bases and the J gene lost 5 bases, with 17 bases spanning the gap. The full variable domain, with the rest looked up from reference TRBV5-1 and TRBJ2-2, is KAGVTQTPRYLIKTRGQQVTLSCSPISGHRSVSWYQQTPGQGLQFLFEYFSETQRNKGNFPGRFSGRQFSNSRSEMNVSTLELGDSALYLCASSYSTSVFTGELFFGEGSRLTVL.

This clonotype was seen ten or more times. This chain uses TRBV6-6 with TRBJ2-1; 8 bases line up with TRBD2. Germline V CDR1 and CDR2: MNHNY, SVGAGI (reference sequence). V dropped 3 bases and J dropped 8; count of bases not matched to a gene: 3. The CDR3 covers 13 residues. The CDR3 bases are TGTGCCAGCAGTTATTTGACTAGCGATGAGCAGTTCTTC. Protein product: CASSYLTSDEQFF.

The chain uses TRBV5-5 and TRBJ1-1; 10 bases are shared with TRBD1. V lost 5 bases to trimming and J lost 6 bases; unmatched junction nucleotides: 7. The length of the CDR3 is 14 residues. Per germline, CDR1 SGHKS and CDR2 YYEKEE (reference sequence). The CDR3: CASRPRTGGSEAFF. The CDR3 DNA is TGTGCCAGCAGACCACGGACAGGGGGGTCTGAAGCTTTCTTT.

The rearrangement links TRBV14 to TRBJ2-5; the D is unclear. Germline V gives CDR1 SGHDN, CDR2 FVKESK. The CDR3 consists of 16 residues. V dropped 6 bases and J dropped 2 bases, with 19 bases sitting between them. Here the CDR3 DNA reads TGTGCCAGCAGTCGCAACAACGAGAAAAAACAAGAGACCCAGTACTTC. Encoded protein: CASSRNNEKKQETQYF.

The CDR3, as DNA: TGTGCCACCACCGACAGCGCAAATCAGCCCCAGCATTTT. This gives the protein CATTDSANQPQHF. This chain joins TRBV18 and TRBJ1-5, with D maybe TRBD1 (5 bases). This CDR3 is built from 13 residues. In germline, CDR1 is KGHSH, CDR2 LQKENI. The V end lost 10 bases, the J end lost 4 bases, and 14 bases lay between the germline ends.

This clonotype appeared a few times. The chain combines TRBV12-3 or TRBV12-4 with TRBJ1-5, with 9 bases identical to TRBD1. The J segment lost 3 bases and the V segment lost 2 bases, leaving 2 bases of the junction unmatched. There are 15 residues in the CDR3. DNA for the CDR3: TGTGCCAGCAGTTTATGGACAGGGGACAATCAGCCCCAGCATTTT. As protein: CASSLWTGDNQPQHF.

This clonotype was picked up a small number of times. V is TRBV5-5 and J is TRBJ2-5; D not resolved. The CDR3 is 14 amino acids. Germline V gene lookup returns CDR1 SGHKS and CDR2 YYEKEE (reference sequence). The germline V and J ends were trimmed by 1 base and 1 base, with 8 bases remaining between them. As DNA, the CDR3 is TGTGCCAGCAGCTTGAAGGGTTCCCAAGAGACCCAGTACTTC. Translation: CASSLKGSQETQYF.

The J gene is TRBJ2-7, the V gene TRBV9; D may be TRBD1 (5 bases). This CDR3 is built from 14 residues. V lost 3 bases and J lost 6, with 16 bases in between. Germline CDR1 reads SGDLS; CDR2 reads YYNGEE. For the CDR3, the DNA is TGTGCCAGCAGCGCCCTGACAGAGTTTGGCGAGCAGTACTTC. It codes for CASSALTEFGEQYF. Using reference TRBV9 and TRBJ2-7 for the parts outside the CDR3, the full variable domain is DSGVTQTPKHLITATGQRVTLRCSPRSGDLSVYWYQQSLDQGLQFLIQYYNGEERAKGNILERFSAQQFPDLHSELNLSSLELGDSALYFCASSALTEFGEQYFGPGTRLTVT.

The chain employs TRBV20-1 and TRBJ2-1, with D perhaps given as TRBD1 or TRBD2 (5 bases each). The CDR3 consists of 14 residues. Germline V gene sequence: CDR1 DFQATT, CDR2 SNEGSKA (reference sequence). V lost 5 bases and J lost 5, with 16 bases in between. CDR3 sequence reads: CSAPGAATNNEQFF. The DNA for the CDR3 is TGCAGTGCTCCCGGGGCAGCAACCAACAATGAGCAGTTCTTC.

Many counts were recorded for this clonotype. The rearrangement uses TRBV6-5 and TRBJ2-1; D could derive from TRBD1 or TRBD2 (5 bases each). The CDR3 consists of 12 residues. Trimming took off 7 bases at V and 8 bases at J, with 12 bases between the two ends. CDR1 and CDR2 (germline): MNHEY, SVGAGI. The CDR3 DNA reads as TGTGCCAGCATGAGGGGTAGGGATGAGCAGTTCTTC. This encodes CASMRGRDEQFF.

This chain links TRBV10-3 with TRBJ1-2; D is possibly TRBD1 (6 bases). The CDR3 is 13 amino acids. The germline V gene encodes CDR1 ENHRY and CDR2 SYGVKD. Trimming stripped 4 bases from V and 4 bases from J, with 10 bases between. This CDR3 is CAISAQGSYGYTF. The CDR3 DNA follows: TGTGCCATCAGTGCACAGGGCTCCTATGGCTACACCTTC.

The V gene is TRBV5-1, the J gene TRBJ2-1, with D perhaps TRBD1 (6 bases). Between the trimmed V and J ends, which lost 4 bases and 4 bases, there was a span of 12 bases. Looked up from germline, CDR1 is SGHRS and CDR2 is YFSETQ. The CDR3 is 14 amino acids. The chain's CDR3 is CASSPRTVYNEQFF. In DNA form, the CDR3 reads TGCGCCAGCAGCCCCAGGACAGTATACAATGAGCAGTTCTTC.

This clonotype has just a few counts. This CDR3 reads CASSPRGESYSPLHF. In nucleotides, the CDR3 is TGTGCCAGCAGCCCCCGAGGAGAGTCTTATTCACCCCTCCACTTT. The chain recombines TRBV5-6 with TRBJ1-6; no reliable D call. Looked up from germline, CDR1 is SGHDT and CDR2 is YYEEEE. V was pared by 4 bases and J by 8 bases, with 16 bases between. The CDR3 length is 15 residues.

This clonotype was counted ten times or more. This chain links TRBV20-1 with TRBJ1-4, with D perhaps matching TRBD1 (5 bases). Germline CDR1 and CDR2: DFQATT and SNEGSKA (reference sequence). There are 14 residues in the CDR3. V lost 7 bases and J 7 bases, leaving 19 bases between the germline ends. CDR3 sequence reads: CSVLPTKRGEKLFF. The CDR3, as DNA: TGCAGTGTATTGCCGACTAAAAGGGGTGAAAAACTGTTTTTT.

There are many counts of this clonotype. This sequence joins TRBV20-1 and TRBJ1-4; D gene uncertain. The CDR3 is 17 residues long. The V end was cut by 0 bases, the J end by 1 base, with 15 bases between. Germline-derived CDR1 and CDR2 are DFQATT and SNEGSKA (reference sequence). CDR3 DNA: TGCAGTGCTAGAGAAACCTTAGGGAGGCTAACTAATGAAAAACTGTTTTTT. It encodes CSARETLGRLTNEKLFF.

About this clonotype itself: Given a much more abundant clone one base away, this may be a read error. This rearrangement joins TRBV20-1 to TRBJ2-3; D uncertain. V was trimmed by 4 bases and J by 2 bases, leaving 13 bases between them. Germline loops: CDR1 DFQATT, CDR2 SNEGSKA (reference sequence). The CDR3 contains 14 residues. The CDR3 coding sequence is TGCAGTGCTACCAACGCTGGTCTCACAGATACGCAGTATTTT. Residues: CSATNAGLTDTQYF.

This clonotype has ten or more counts. The chain uses TRBV10-2 and TRBJ2-5; no firm D call. Trimming took 3 bases from V and 4 from J, leaving 3 bases between them. CDR3 length: 11 residues. Germline CDR1 WSHSY, CDR2 SAAADI. CDR3 nucleotides: TGCGCCAGCAGTGATTCAGAGACCCAGTACTTC. The encoded protein is CASSDSETQYF.

This clonotype showed up many times. This chain uses TRBV3-1 with TRBJ1-1; D not resolved. Per the germline V gene, CDR1 is LGHDT and CDR2 is YNNKEL (reference sequence). The CDR3 sequence is 14 residues long. Trimming took 0 bases from V and 5 from J, leaving 10 bases between them. CDR3 sequence (DNA): TGTGCCAGCAGCCAAGAGACCGGAACGACTGAAGCTTTCTTT. Translation gives CASSQETGTTEAFF.

This clonotype occurred a few times. The rearrangement joins TRBV10-3 to TRBJ2-6, with D tentatively TRBD1 or TRBD2 (6 bases each). CDR1 ENHRY and CDR2 SYGVKD come from the germline V gene. Trimming took off 4 bases at V and 3 bases at J, with 10 bases between the two ends. The CDR3 totals 15 residues. The CDR3 reads CAISAGAGGANVLTF. The CDR3, as DNA: TGTGCCATCAGTGCGGGGGCTGGTGGGGCCAACGTCCTGACTTTC.

To note about this clonotype: The germline gene is not matched at one end of the junction; a read error may be the cause. CDR3 amino acids: CASSVYSNQPQQF. DNA of the CDR3: TGTGCCAGCAGCGTTTATAGCAATCAGCCCCAGCAATTT. V gene TRBV9 combines with J gene TRBJ1-5, with unresolved D. Germline V gives CDR1 SGDLS, CDR2 YYNGEE. The CDR3 loop spans 13 amino acids.

At least ten counts were recorded for this clonotype. The chain is built from TRBV12-3 or TRBV12-4 and TRBJ2-1, with no clear D. The CDR3 consists of 15 residues. V lost 4 bases and J lost 0, with 10 bases in between. Here the CDR3 reads CASSYDDFSYNEQFF. The DNA for the CDR3 is TGTGCCAGCAGTTATGATGATTTCTCCTACAATGAGCAGTTCTTC.

This clonotype was counted only a few times. The chain has TRBV5-1 and TRBJ1-1; D is uncertain. This CDR3 has 13 amino acids. CDR1 is SGHRS and CDR2 is YFSETQ in the germline V gene. Between the trimmed V and J ends, which lost 4 bases and 6 bases, there was a span of 13 bases. CDR3 DNA sequence: TGCGCCAGCAGCCTGGACGGTGGGGCTGAAGCTTTCTTT. Residues: CASSLDGGAEAFF.

This clonotype showed up many times. The genes are TRBV12-3 or TRBV12-4 and TRBJ2-5; D may match TRBD1 or TRBD2 (6 bases each). V was cut by 3 bases and J by 5 bases, with 10 bases left in between. This CDR3 comprises 13 residues. This CDR3 reads CASSFVGGETQYF. The CDR3 DNA sequence: TGTGCCAGCAGTTTTGTCGGGGGCGAGACCCAGTACTTC.